Included here is one T cell receptor beta chain sequence, with context. The data derive from a study of cytomegalovirus exposure and HLA in healthy donors. Looking at the study overall: The Caucasian-associated ancestry cluster held under 90% of roughly 400 genotyped donors.

PCR used 60 Vbeta primers and 13 Jbeta primers. The method was immunoSEQ multiplex PCR; TCRdb's version includes in-frame clones alone and lacks a portion of them. Among under 120,000 clones, 65% to 80% were seen once, and the ten largest hold approximately 5.3%. With 4 bases clipped from V and 7 bases from J, the junction kept 7 bases outside the gene matches. Germline V gene data show CDR1 as MNHEY and CDR2 as SMNVEV (reference sequence). CDR3 length equals 16 residues. Sequenced sample: PBMCs. This receptor was obtained from a female donor in good health and CMV-seropositive. The chain combines TRBV27 with TRBJ2-1, with 13 bases identical to TRBD2. Written as DNA, the CDR3 is TGTGCCAGCAGTTGGGAACTAGCGGGAGGGCGGAATGAGCAGTTCTTC. Its protein product is CASSWELAGGRNEQFF.